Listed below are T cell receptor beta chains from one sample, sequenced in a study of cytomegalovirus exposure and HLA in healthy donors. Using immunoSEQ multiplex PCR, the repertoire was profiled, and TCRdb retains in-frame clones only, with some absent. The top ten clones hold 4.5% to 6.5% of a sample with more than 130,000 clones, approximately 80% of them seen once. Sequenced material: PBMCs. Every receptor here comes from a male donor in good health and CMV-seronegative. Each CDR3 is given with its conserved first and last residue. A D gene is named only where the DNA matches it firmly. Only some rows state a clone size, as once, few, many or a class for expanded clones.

CDR3 DNA: TGTGCCAGCAGGAACGGGGGGGGCCAGTACTTC
CDR3 protein: CASRNGGGQYF
CDR3 length: 11
clone size: -
V gene: TRBV6-1
D gene: TRBD2
J gene: TRBJ2-5

CDR3 DNA: TGTGCCAGCAGGCTGACAGGACTTGGAAACACCATATATTTT
CDR3 protein: CASRLTGLGNTIYF
CDR3 length: 14
clone size: few
V gene: TRBV28
D gene: -
J gene: TRBJ1-3

CDR3 DNA: TGTGCCAGCAGCTTAAACTGGGGCGAAACCTACGAGCAGTACTTC
CDR3 protein: CASSLNWGETYEQYF
CDR3 length: 15
clone size: -
V gene: TRBV7-2
D gene: -
J gene: TRBJ2-7

CDR3 DNA: TGTGCCAGCTCACGGACCGGGGTTAACACTGAAGCTTTCTTT
CDR3 protein: CASSRTGVNTEAFF
CDR3 length: 14
clone size: -
V gene: TRBV18
D gene: -
J gene: TRBJ1-1

CDR3 DNA: TGTGCCAGCAAGAAAGGGGGCAACGACGAGCAGTACTTC
CDR3 protein: CASKKGGNDEQYF
CDR3 length: 13
clone size: -
V gene: TRBV27
D gene: TRBD1
J gene: TRBJ2-7

CDR3 DNA: TGCGCCAGCAGCTCTTTGGGGGGATACAATGAGCAGTTCTTC
CDR3 protein: CASSSLGGYNEQFF
CDR3 length: 14
clone size: -
V gene: TRBV5-1
D gene: -
J gene: TRBJ2-1

CDR3 DNA: TGTGCCAGCAGAGGAGGGGACGAGCAGTACTTC
CDR3 protein: CASRGGDEQYF
CDR3 length: 11
clone size: -
V gene: TRBV27
D gene: -
J gene: TRBJ2-7

CDR3 DNA: TGCGCCAGCAGCTTTACGGGGGGGCCTCCAGATACGCAGTATTTT
CDR3 protein: CASSFTGGPPDTQYF
CDR3 length: 15
clone size: -
V gene: TRBV5-1
D gene: TRBD2
J gene: TRBJ2-3

CDR3 DNA: TGTGCCAGCTCACCACCGGGCAGTCCTGCAGATACGCAGTATTTT
CDR3 protein: CASSPPGSPADTQYF
CDR3 length: 15
clone size: -
V gene: TRBV18
D gene: -
J gene: TRBJ2-3

CDR3 DNA: TGTGCCAGCAGGGGACTCACAGGGGTGGCACGGAATGGCTACACCTTC
CDR3 protein: CASRGLTGVARNGYTF
CDR3 length: 16
clone size: few
V gene: TRBV2
D gene: TRBD1
J gene: TRBJ1-2

CDR3 DNA: TGTGCCAGCAGTACCCGAAACAGGGAAAATACTGAAGCTTTCTTT
CDR3 protein: CASSTRNRENTEAFF
CDR3 length: 15
clone size: -
V gene: TRBV6-1
D gene: -
J gene: TRBJ1-1

CDR3 DNA: TGCAGCGTACTGTCCTTCACAGCTAACTATGGCTACACCTTC
CDR3 protein: CSVLSFTANYGYTF
CDR3 length: 14
clone size: -
V gene: TRBV29-1
D gene: -
J gene: TRBJ1-2

CDR3 DNA: TGTGCCAGCAGCTTATCTGACATGATCTATGGCTACACCTTC
CDR3 protein: CASSLSDMIYGYTF
CDR3 length: 14
clone size: once
V gene: TRBV7-2
D gene: -
J gene: TRBJ1-2

CDR3 DNA: TGTGCCTGGAGTGTACGGGGTGGTGGACCCGGGATAGACGAGCAGTACTTC
CDR3 protein: CAWSVRGGGPGIDEQYF
CDR3 length: 17
clone size: -
V gene: TRBV30
D gene: -
J gene: TRBJ2-7

CDR3 DNA: TGTGCCAGCAGCGTAGGGGTAGGGCCGGGGGGAGCCGAGCAGTACTTC
CDR3 protein: CASSVGVGPGGAEQYF
CDR3 length: 16
clone size: -
V gene: TRBV9
D gene: TRBD2
J gene: TRBJ2-7

CDR3 DNA: TGTGCCAGCAGCTTCGATTTTGGGGCGATCGATCAGCCCCAGCATTTT
CDR3 protein: CASSFDFGAIDQPQHF
CDR3 length: 16
clone size: -
V gene: TRBV7-2
D gene: -
J gene: TRBJ1-5

CDR3 DNA: TGTGCCAGCGGAACAGACGGGAACACCGGGGAGCTGTTTTTT
CDR3 protein: CASGTDGNTGELFF
CDR3 length: 14
clone size: once
V gene: TRBV6-1
D gene: -
J gene: TRBJ2-2